This passage covers 28 T cell receptor beta chains from one sample sequenced in a study of T-cell memory formation after mild COVID-19 (dated by TCRdb to about 2021). The library was produced with 5' RACE. For sequencing, an Illumina NovaSeq 6000 was employed. In TCRdb, the public reads were trimmed at Q25 with fastp and aligned with MiXCR, with productive beta chains retained. Under each unique CDR3 protein, matching rows form one entry showing the most common genes and DNA. The sample table shows some 410,000 distinct CDR3 sequences, and 23% are seen once. The top ten clonotypes cover roughly 13% of the sample. The sequenced sample was PBMCs or a T cell subset sorted from them (not recorded which). The source is an adult woman who had mild COVID-19 (a few samples of this study predate the infection). The sample titles of this study are shuffled in the database, so cell type and time point are left out; the donor was told from shared clones.

Concerning this clonotype itself: A much bigger clone sits one base away, suggesting this may be a read error. In DNA form, the CDR3 reads TGTGCCAGCAGTTTTCGGGCTGGGACAGATACGCAGTATTTT. Encoded protein: CASSFRAGTDTQYF. This chain connects TRBV28 to TRBJ2-3, with D unclear. Trimming stripped 3 bases from V and 3 bases from J, with 10 bases between. This CDR3 comprises 14 residues. Germline V gene sequence: CDR1 MDHEN, CDR2 SYDVKM.

There are a few counts of this clonotype. The chain is built from TRBV13 and TRBJ2-1; D not certain. There are 16 residues in the CDR3. In germline, CDR1 is PRHDT, CDR2 FYEKMQ (reference sequence). V lost 5 bases and J lost 6, with 20 bases in between. CDR3 bases: TGTGCCAGCAGCCCCTTCGGGCTTCCGGGCTCCAATGAGCAGTTCTTC. It yields the protein CASSPFGLPGSNEQFF.

This clonotype has more than one count but fewer than ten. The chain is built from TRBV12-3 or TRBV12-4 and TRBJ1-2; 7 nucleotides match TRBD1. The CDR3 is 16 residues long. V lost 3 bases and J lost 0; bases outside the gene matches: 7. The CDR3 spells CASSFAHGQANYGYTF. Here the CDR3 DNA reads TGTGCCAGCAGTTTTGCCCATGGACAGGCTAACTATGGCTACACCTTC.

The table lists this clonotype with a few counts. This rearrangement joins TRBV12-3 or TRBV12-4 to TRBJ1-6, with D tentatively TRBD1 (6 bases). Trimming stripped 6 bases from V and 10 bases from J, with 10 bases between. The CDR3 sequence is 12 residues long. Here the CDR3 reads CASSTGRSPLHF. CDR3 DNA sequence: TGTGCCAGCAGCACAGGGAGGTCACCCCTCCACTTT.

V and J are TRBV29-1 and TRBJ2-1; the match to TRBD1 covers 10 bases. Germline trimming cut 7 bases from V and 6 bases from J; bases unmatched to any gene: 6. The germline V gene has CDR1 SQVTM and CDR2 ANQGSEA. The CDR3 length is 13 residues. CDR3 DNA sequence: TGCAGCGCCTGGGACAGGGGAGGCAATGAGCAGTTCTTC. Encoded protein: CSAWDRGGNEQFF.

This clonotype has just a few counts. This rearrangement joins TRBV4-3 to TRBJ2-5; D gene uncertain. Germline assignment: CDR1 LGHNA and CDR2 YSLEER. The CDR3 is made up of 15 amino acids. The ends were cut back, 0 bases at V and 5 bases at J, with 13 bases in the middle. The CDR3 nucleotides are TGCGCCAGCAGCCAAGAAAGTCAGTTATTGGAGACCCAGTACTTC. This translates into CASSQESQLLETQYF.

This chain connects TRBV4-3 to TRBJ2-7; D possibly uses TRBD1 or TRBD2 (5 bases each). This CDR3 has 16 residues. CDR1 LGHNA and CDR2 YSLEER come from the germline V gene. The ends were cut back, 0 bases at V and 0 bases at J, with 12 bases in the middle. CDR3 loop: CASSQDTGTDSYEQYF. In DNA, the CDR3 is TGCGCCAGCAGCCAAGATACGGGGACCGACTCCTACGAGCAGTACTTC.

This rearrangement joins TRBV29-1 to TRBJ2-2, with D tentatively TRBD2 (5 bases). Germline V gene sequence: CDR1 SQVTM, CDR2 ANQGSEA. The CDR3 runs 15 residues. Deletions cut 1 base from V and 4 bases from J, with 13 bases between. The CDR3 nucleotides read TGCAGCGTTGAAGGGGTTGGACTCCTCACCGGGGAGCTGTTTTTT. Protein sequence: CSVEGVGLLTGELFF.

The sample holds a few counts of this clonotype. The chain is built from TRBV5-5 and TRBJ2-7, with D perhaps matching TRBD1 (5 bases). The germline V and J ends were trimmed by 3 bases and 4 bases, with 14 bases remaining between them. From germline, CDR1 is SGHKS and CDR2 YYEKEE (reference sequence). The CDR3 runs to 14 residues. CDR3 amino acids: CASSSGRDRYEQYF. The CDR3 coding sequence is TGTGCCAGCAGCTCCGGCAGGGATCGGTACGAGCAGTACTTC.

V gene TRBV7-9 combines with J gene TRBJ2-7, with 9 bases identical to TRBD2. In germline, CDR1 is SEHNR, CDR2 FQNEAQ (reference sequence). CDR3 size: 15 residues. V was clipped by 1 base and J by 3 bases; unmatched bases: 4. The CDR3 protein is CASSLGAGGGYEQYF. The CDR3 DNA sequence: TGTGCCAGCAGCTTAGGGGCGGGAGGGGGCTACGAGCAGTACTTC.

This chain connects TRBV29-1 to TRBJ2-7, with unresolved D. The germline V gene has CDR1 SQVTM and CDR2 ANQGSEA. The CDR3 extends over 13 amino acids. The V and J ends lost 4 bases and 4 bases respectively, with 14 bases between them. The chain's CDR3 is CSVVPASLYEQYF. For the CDR3, the DNA is TGCAGCGTTGTTCCAGCCAGCCTTTACGAGCAGTACTTC.

The V call is TRBV16, the J call TRBJ1-2; D perhaps matches TRBD1 (6 bases). V lost 4 bases and J 5 bases, leaving 17 bases between the germline ends. CDR1 is KGHSY and CDR2 is FQNENV in the germline V gene. The CDR3 consists of 15 residues. This CDR3 is CASSPQGAGQYGYTF. The CDR3 bases are TGTGCCAGCAGCCCCCAAGGTGCGGGACAATATGGCTACACCTTC.

The chain uses TRBV9 and TRBJ2-5; D is unclear. This CDR3 has 15 amino acids. CDR1 SGDLS and CDR2 YYNGEE come from the germline V gene. The V end lost 0 bases, the J end lost 3 bases, and 12 bases lay between the germline ends. The CDR3 DNA follows: TGTGCCAGCAGCGTAGGAGGTGGCAGCAAAGAGACCCAGTACTTC. Encoded protein: CASSVGGGSKETQYF.

This chain uses TRBV27 with TRBJ2-7; 8 bases are a match to TRBD2. J was trimmed by 6 bases and V by 1 base; bases with no gene match: 8. CDR3 size: 15 residues. CDR1 and CDR2 (germline): MNHEY, SMNVEV (reference sequence). CDR3 in amino acids: CASSLFLAGGGEQYF. The CDR3 bases are TGTGCCAGCAGTTTATTTCTAGCGGGCGGTGGCGAGCAGTACTTC.

About this clonotype: This likely comes from a read error, as the CDR3 has no conserved phenylalanine or tryptophan at its end. CDR3 DNA sequence: TGCAGCGCTGGGACACTCCCTGGCTACACCTCC. This encodes CSAGTLPGYTS. The chain recombines TRBV29-1 with TRBJ1-2; tentative D call: TRBD1 (6 bases). Between the trimmed V and J ends, which lost 7 bases and 7 bases, there was a span of 13 bases. The length of the CDR3 is 11 residues. Germline CDR1 reads SQVTM; CDR2 reads ANQGSEA.

This clonotype was recorded a few times. The chain is built from TRBV25-1 and TRBJ2-2; no clear D gene. Trimming shortened V by 7 bases and J by 6 bases, and 12 bases separated the two germline ends. Per the germline V gene, CDR1 is MGHDK and CDR2 is SYGVNS. The CDR3 runs to 13 residues. CDR3 residues: CASKERWAGELFF. The CDR3 bases are TGTGCCAGCAAGGAGCGTTGGGCCGGGGAGCTGTTTTTT.

This clonotype was observed at least ten times. The V and J genes are TRBV18 and TRBJ1-2; D is perhaps TRBD1 (6 bases). V gave up 6 bases and J gave up 0 bases, with 11 bases separating them. The germline CDR1 and CDR2 sequences are KGHSH and LQKENI. The CDR3 contains 14 residues. The CDR3 DNA sequence: TGTGCCAGCTCCCGAGGACAGACTAACTATGGCTACACCTTC. It is translated as CASSRGQTNYGYTF.

The chain joins TRBV7-9 to TRBJ1-3; TRBD1 matches at 8 bases. This CDR3 is built from 14 residues. From germline, CDR1 is SEHNR and CDR2 FQNEAQ (reference sequence). The trim removed 5 bases at V and 4 bases at J, leaving 4 bases unmatched. The CDR3 nucleotides are TGTGCCAGCAGCCGGGACAGGTTCGGAAACACCATATATTTT. Translated, it gives CASSRDRFGNTIYF.

The rearrangement uses TRBV27 and TRBJ2-1; D perhaps matches TRBD1 (6 bases). There are 16 residues in the CDR3. V was trimmed by 7 bases and J by 4 bases, leaving 20 bases between them. In germline, CDR1 is MNHEY, CDR2 SMNVEV (reference sequence). The CDR3 nucleotides read TGTGCCAGCACCAAGACTAATGGGGGCCTTTACAATGAGCAGTTCTTC. As protein: CASTKTNGGLYNEQFF.

This chain links TRBV3-1 with TRBJ2-5, with unresolved D. Germline lookup yields CDR1 LGHDT and CDR2 YNNKEL (reference sequence). The CDR3 covers 16 residues. V was trimmed by 4 bases and J by 1 base, leaving 16 bases between them. The DNA for the CDR3 is TGTGCCAGCAGCCCGCTGAGCCCGAACCTCCAAGAGACCCAGTACTTC. This translates into CASSPLSPNLQETQYF.

This clonotype has a handful of counts. The chain uses TRBV7-2 and TRBJ2-6; no reliable D call. Germline values: CDR1 SGHTA, CDR2 FQGNSA. Trimming removed 4 bases from V and 1 base from J, with 5 bases in between. CDR3 length equals 14 residues. In DNA, the CDR3 is TGTGCCAGCAGCTCGACATCTGGGGCCAACGTCCTGACTTTC. Translating gives CASSSTSGANVLTF.

The chain uses TRBV5-1 and TRBJ2-3, with D perhaps matching TRBD1 or TRBD2 (6 bases each). CDR1 and CDR2 from the germline V gene are SGHRS and YFSETQ. The CDR3 loop spans 14 amino acids. V lost 5 bases to trimming and J lost 2 bases, with 12 bases between them. CDR3 coding DNA: TGCGCCAGCAGACCCGGGGGCCCCACAGATACGCAGTATTTT. Translated, it gives CASRPGGPTDTQYF. Filled out from reference TRBV5-1 and TRBJ2-3, the complete variable domain reads KAGVTQTPRYLIKTRGQQVTLSCSPISGHRSVSWYQQTPGQGLQFLFEYFSETQRNKGNFPGRFSGRQFSNSRSEMNVSTLELGDSALYLCASRPGGPTDTQYFGPGTRLTVL.

This clonotype has only one observation. The J gene is TRBJ2-3, the V gene TRBV29-1, with D unresolved. Per the germline V gene, CDR1 is SQVTM and CDR2 is ANQGSEA. The V gene lost 3 bases and the J gene lost 2 bases, with 6 bases spanning the gap. CDR3 length: 12 amino acids. Here the CDR3 DNA reads TGCAGCGTTGAGTCCTTCACAGATACGCAGTATTTT. This encodes CSVESFTDTQYF.

Many counts were recorded for this clonotype. The CDR3 bases are TGTGCCAGCAGTTTTGGAGGGAGGGGCTACGAGCAGTACTTC. Translation gives CASSFGGRGYEQYF. The J gene is TRBJ2-7, the V gene TRBV12-3 or TRBV12-4; 7 bases align to TRBD2. The CDR3 consists of 14 residues. Trimming at V came to 3 bases and at J to 3 bases, leaving 5 bases not matched to a gene.

This clonotype was counted between two and nine times. The genes are TRBV9 and TRBJ1-5; D gene unclear. The V and J ends lost 1 base and 5 bases respectively, with 4 bases between them. The germline V gene encodes CDR1 SGDLS and CDR2 YYNGEE. CDR3 length equals 12 residues. The CDR3 region is CASSVNDQPQHF. Written as DNA, the CDR3 is TGTGCCAGCAGCGTAAACGATCAGCCCCAGCATTTT.

The chain recombines TRBV20-1 with TRBJ2-2, with unresolved D. Germline CDR1 reads DFQATT; CDR2 reads SNEGSKA (reference sequence). V dropped 0 bases and J dropped 6 bases, with 8 bases sitting between them. CDR3 length equals 13 residues. The CDR3 DNA reads TGCAGTGCTAGAGATAAGTCCCCCGGGGAGCTGTTTTTT. This encodes CSARDKSPGELFF.

A few counts support this clonotype. The CDR3 DNA reads TGTGCCAGCAGCTCCCAGGGTAGCTATGAGCAGTTCTTC. This sequence encodes CASSSQGSYEQFF. The gene calls are TRBV5-6 and TRBJ2-1, with a weak D call TRBD1 (5 bases). The CDR3 length is 13 residues. Germline V gives CDR1 SGHDT, CDR2 YYEEEE. Deletions cut 3 bases from V and 8 bases from J, with 12 bases between.

The chain has TRBV12-3 or TRBV12-4 and TRBJ2-5, with 11 bases that match TRBD2. This CDR3 spans 14 amino acids. The J segment lost 8 bases and the V segment lost 5 bases, leaving 7 bases of the junction unmatched. The CDR3 reads CASSDLLAGETQYF. The CDR3 DNA reads as TGTGCCAGCAGTGACCTACTAGCGGGGGAAACCCAGTACTTC.